The rows below give T cell receptor beta chains drawn from one sample of a study of radiation and T cells in renal cell carcinoma. Measured with immunoSEQ multiplex PCR; TCRdb has only the in-frame clones, and not every one. The sample contains around 140,000 clones, around four fifths of which appear only once. The sequenced sample was blood, obtained from a patient whose treatment included radiotherapy and nephrectomy. Receptors originate from a woman in her forties or fifties with renal cell carcinoma. The CDR3 runs from the conserved cysteine through the conserved F or W. A D gene is named only where the DNA matches it firmly. The listing skips clone size in some rows; elsewhere it reads once, few, many or a size class.

.	.	TRBV14	TRBJ1-4	TGTGCCAGCAGCCGCGGCGAGGGTGAAAAACTGTTTTTT	CASSRGEGEKLFF
.	.	TRBV30	TRBJ1-6	TGTGCCTGGAGCAGGGGATATCGCTCACCCCTCCACTTT	CAWSRGYRSPLHF
.	.	TRBV4-2	TRBJ2-6	TGTGCCAGCAGCCAAGTCGCCGGAGGATCTGGGGCCAACGTCCTGACTTTC	CASSQVAGGSGANVLTF
.	once	TRBV7-2	TRBJ2-7	TGTGCCAGCAGCCCCGGGCCAGCCTACGAGCAGTACTTC	CASSPGPAYEQYF
.	.	TRBV18	TRBJ1-5	TGTGCCAGCTCCCTTGAACAGGGATTTCAGCCCCAGCATTTT	CASSLEQGFQPQHF
TRBD2	.	TRBV6-5	TRBJ2-1	TGTGCCAGCAGTTACTTCGGGAGGGTCAATGAGCAGTTCTTC	CASSYFGRVNEQFF
.	once	TRBV5-6	TRBJ1-5	TGTGCCAGCAGCTTGTTGTCCGTCAATCAGCCCCAGCATTTT	CASSLLSVNQPQHF
.	.	TRBV4-2	TRBJ2-7	TGTGCCAGCAGCCAGCCTCCCTTCTACGAGCAGTACTTC	CASSQPPFYEQYF
TRBD2	.	TRBV9	TRBJ2-5	TGTGCCAGCAGCGTAGAGGACGGGAGGACCCAAGAGACCCAGTACTTC	CASSVEDGRTQETQYF
TRBD1	few	TRBV2	TRBJ1-1	TGTGCCAGCAGCCTACAGGGGACCACTGAAGCTTTCTTT	CASSLQGTTEAFF
.	.	TRBV28	TRBJ2-1	TGTGCCAGCAGCGGAAGACAAGTGGAGTCCTACAATGAGCAGTTCTTC	CASSGRQVESYNEQFF
.	.	TRBV6-1	TRBJ2-1	TGTGCCAGCAGTGAGAACTGGGGGGCATCCTACAATGAGCAGTTCTTC	CASSENWGASYNEQFF
TRBD2	.	TRBV10-3	TRBJ2-7	TGTGCCACGACTCCTAGCGGGGGGGGCTACGAGCAGTACTTC	CATTPSGGGYEQYF